Sequencing of this T cell receptor (beta chain) was carried out in a study of T cells after yellow fever vaccination. Researchers made TCR cDNA using 5'RACE template switching, and this step added a universal primer site and UMIs. TCRdb re-analysed the 5' RACE reads in MiXCR, keeping a single row per CDR3 protein. The data show roughly 150,000 distinct CDR3 sequences, roughly 8% seen once. Comment on this clonotype: Antigen unknown.

V was shortened by 8 bases and J by 5 bases, with 21 bases between the two germline ends. The CDR3 runs to 14 residues. Germline CDR1 and CDR2: SQVTM and ANQGSEA. Study results and caveats: In post-booster samples, most primary-vaccination clones reappeared (approximately 95% CD4, about 90% CD8).

This specimen was CD4+ T cells sorted from PBMCs, taken 5 days after the yellow fever booster vaccination. The rearrangement joins TRBV29-1 to TRBJ1-1, with D perhaps TRBD1 (5 bases). The TCR sequence derives from a man younger than 40 who received the YFV17D yellow fever vaccine. CDR3 sequence: CSYRRGGGITEAFF. The CDR3 DNA reads as TGCAGCTACCGACGGGGGGGGGGTATTACTGAAGCTTTCTTT.